This TCR beta chain comes out of a study of T-cell reconstitution after alpha-beta-depleted transplantation in children. Regarding the study as a whole: Surviving recipient T cells and thymic progenitors produced the high day-60 TCRbeta diversity seen in some patients. Where alpha-beta T cells came from about two months after transplant was reportedly several hundred expanded graft clones.

The V gene lost 1 base and the J gene lost 4 bases, with 14 bases spanning the gap. Germline V gene lookup returns CDR1 DFQATT and CDR2 SNEGSKA (reference sequence). The CDR3 spans 15 residues. Researchers prepared the TCRbeta library using unique molecular identifiers, the study reports. Each CDR3 protein gets one entry after TCRdb re-called the PCR reads with MiXCR. The table includes over 90,000 distinct CDR3 sequences, approximately 8% detected once. This clonotype has only a few counts. Antigen specificity is unknown. Sequencing used PBMCs, obtained before TCRalphabeta/CD19-depleted stem cell transplant. The TCR comes from a boy aged 2 to 10 with acute lymphoblastic leukemia, due to receive a stem cell transplant. The gene calls are TRBV20-1 and TRBJ1-5; D not certain. The CDR3 loop reads CSARGGLGGNQPQHF. CDR3 bases: TGCAGTGCTAGAGGTGGTCTGGGTGGGAATCAGCCCCAGCATTTT.